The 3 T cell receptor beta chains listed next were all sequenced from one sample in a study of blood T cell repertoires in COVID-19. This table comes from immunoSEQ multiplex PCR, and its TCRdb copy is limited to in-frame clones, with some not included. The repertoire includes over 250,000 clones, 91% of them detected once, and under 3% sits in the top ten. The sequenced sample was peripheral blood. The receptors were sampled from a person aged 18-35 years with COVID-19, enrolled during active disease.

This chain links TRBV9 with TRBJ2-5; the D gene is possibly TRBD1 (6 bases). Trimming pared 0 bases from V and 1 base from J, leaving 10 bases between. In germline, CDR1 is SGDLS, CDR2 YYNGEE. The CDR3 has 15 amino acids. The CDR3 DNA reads TGTGCCAGCAGCGTAGTGGTAGGGGGCCAAGAGACCCAGTACTTC. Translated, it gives CASSVVVGGQETQYF.

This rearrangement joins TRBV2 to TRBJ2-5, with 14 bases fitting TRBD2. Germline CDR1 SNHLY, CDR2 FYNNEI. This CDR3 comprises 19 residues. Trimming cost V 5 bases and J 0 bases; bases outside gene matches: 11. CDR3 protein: CASSSPGTSGRTYQETQYF. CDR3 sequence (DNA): TGTGCCAGCAGTTCCCCCGGGACTAGCGGGAGAACGTACCAAGAGACCCAGTACTTC.

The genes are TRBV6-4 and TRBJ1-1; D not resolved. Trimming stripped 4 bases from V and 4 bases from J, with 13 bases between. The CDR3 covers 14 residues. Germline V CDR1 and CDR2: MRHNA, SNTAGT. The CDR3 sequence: CASSVVEGSTEAFF. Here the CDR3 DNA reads TGTGCCAGCAGTGTCGTGGAGGGAAGCACTGAAGCTTTCTTT.